A selection of T cell receptor beta chains follows, all from one sample in a study of T cell changes during pregnancy in multiple sclerosis. Sequenced by immunoSEQ multiplex PCR; TCRdb stores in-frame clones only, minus some. The profile shows tens of thousands of clones, 90% of them singletons. The starting material was peripheral blood, obtained in the first trimester of pregnancy. The origin of the receptors is a female donor in good health, enrolled as a control in a pregnancy study. Both conserved end residues are part of each CDR3. The order of the fields is D gene, CDR3 length, V gene, J gene, clone size, CDR3 protein, CDR3 DNA. A D gene is named only where the DNA matches it firmly. Size tells how often a clone was seen (once, few, many) or the class of an expanded clone, and some rows leave it out.

>NA|14|TRBV4-3|TRBJ1-1|NA
CASSQAERQEGAFF
TGCGCCAGCAGCCAAGCGGAGAGACAGGAAGGAGCTTTCTTT
>TRBD1|15|TRBV4-2|TRBJ2-4|NA
CASSQEQGVKNIQYF
TGTGCCAGCAGCCAAGAACAGGGGGTCAAAAACATTCAGTACTTC
>NA|13|TRBV18|TRBJ1-2|NA
CASSRTENYGYTF
TGTGCCAGCTCTCGGACAGAAAACTATGGCTACACCTTC
>TRBD1|13|TRBV2|TRBJ2-7|NA
CASSTGGTYEQYF
TGTGCCAGCAGTACAGGGGGGACCTACGAGCAGTACTTC
>TRBD1|16|TRBV4-3|TRBJ1-4|NA
CASSQGGGQLNEKLFF
TGCGCCAGCAGCCAAGGAGGGGGACAGCTCAATGAAAAACTGTTTTTT
>NA|16|TRBV11-3|TRBJ2-1|NA
CASSLQGRGRYNEQFF
TGTGCCAGCAGCTTACAGGGGAGAGGTCGCTACAATGAGCAGTTCTTC
>NA|13|TRBV5-6|TRBJ1-1|few
CASSPAGGTEAFF
TGTGCCAGCAGCCCGGCCGGGGGCACTGAAGCTTTCTTT
>NA|14|TRBV9|TRBJ2-5|NA
CASSVSSDKETQYF
TGTGCCAGCAGCGTGAGTTCGGACAAAGAGACCCAGTACTTC
>NA|14|TRBV7-9|TRBJ1-1|NA
CASSRGSGGTEAFF
TGTGCCAGCAGCCGAGGTTCGGGGGGCACTGAAGCTTTCTTT
>NA|12|TRBV27|TRBJ2-5|NA
CASSSPGLERYF
TGTGCCAGCAGTTCTCCAGGGCTCGAGAGGTACTTC
>NA|13|TRBV30|TRBJ1-2|NA
CAWSQAPNYGYTF
TGTGCCTGGAGTCAGGCCCCTAACTATGGCTACACCTTC
>NA|13|TRBV27|TRBJ2-7|NA
CASSSDSAYEQYF
TGTGCCAGCAGTTCCGACAGCGCCTACGAGCAGTACTTC
>TRBD1|12|TRBV25-1|TRBJ1-2|NA
CASRDRVDGYTF
TGTGCCAGCAGGGACAGGGTAGACGGCTACACCTTC
>TRBD2|14|TRBV10-3|TRBJ2-7|once
CAISGTSGGYEQYF
TGTGCCATCAGTGGGACTAGCGGGGGGTACGAGCAGTACTTC
>NA|13|TRBV6-5|TRBJ2-2|NA
CASSTTSTGELFF
TGTGCCAGCAGTACAACTAGCACCGGGGAGCTGTTTTTT
>NA|15|TRBV9|TRBJ1-3|once
CASSELQGSGNTIYF
TGTGCCAGCAGCGAACTACAGGGATCTGGAAACACCATATATTTT
>TRBD1|17|TRBV4-1|TRBJ2-7|NA
CASSQDRAGTGAYEQYF
TGCGCCAGCAGCCAAGACCGAGCCGGGACAGGGGCCTACGAGCAGTACTTC
>TRBD2|15|TRBV5-1|TRBJ2-3|NA
CASSLWLAGGDTQYF
TGCGCCAGCAGCTTGTGGCTAGCGGGGGGAGATACGCAGTATTTT
>NA|13|TRBV9|TRBJ2-7|NA
CASSVGAFNEQYF
TGTGCCAGCAGCGTCGGAGCTTTCAACGAGCAGTACTTC
>NA|14|TRBV29-1|TRBJ2-3|NA
CSVRGTGSTDTQYF
TGCAGCGTTCGAGGAACCGGGAGCACAGATACGCAGTATTTT
>NA|15|TRBV7-2|TRBJ1-6|NA
CASSLEGGYNSPLHF
TGTGCCAGCAGCCTGGAGGGGGGGTATAATTCACCCCTCCACTTT
>NA|13|TRBV29-1|TRBJ1-2|NA
CSAWGGPNYGYTF
TGCAGCGCCTGGGGCGGTCCTAACTATGGCTACACCTTC
>NA|13|TRBV2|TRBJ1-4|NA
CASSDRGNEKLFF
TGTGCCAGCAGTGACAGGGGTAATGAAAAACTGTTTTTT
>TRBD1|15|TRBV5-1|TRBJ2-7|NA
CASSWGGTGSLEQYF
TGCGCCAGCAGCTGGGGGGGGACAGGGTCGCTCGAGCAGTACTTC
>NA|16|TRBV5-1|TRBJ1-2|NA
CASRGDSLDVSYGYTF
TGCGCCAGCAGAGGCGACAGCCTTGACGTGAGCTATGGCTACACCTTC
>TRBD2|13|TRBV11-2|TRBJ2-5|NA
CASSWGGQETQYF
TGTGCCAGCAGCTGGGGGGGGCAAGAGACCCAGTACTTC
>TRBD1|14|TRBV7-8|TRBJ2-7|NA
CASSLGQGSGEQYF
TGTGCCAGCAGCTTAGGACAGGGGTCGGGCGAGCAGTACTTC
>NA|17|TRBV10-3|TRBJ2-6|NA
CAISATQGASGANVLTF
TGTGCCATCAGTGCAACCCAAGGGGCCTCTGGGGCCAACGTCCTGACTTTC
>NA|15|TRBV6-5|TRBJ1-6|NA
CASRPRSTYNSPLHF
TGTGCCAGCAGACCCCGGTCCACCTATAATTCACCCCTCCACTTT
>NA|15|TRBV10-1|TRBJ2-5|NA
CASSDLKARGETQYF
TGCGCCAGCAGTGACCTCAAAGCTCGGGGAGAGACCCAGTACTTC
>TRBD2|17|TRBV5-8|TRBJ2-5|NA
CASSPGLAGGLQETQYF
TGTGCCAGCAGCCCGGGACTAGCGGGAGGGTTACAAGAGACCCAGTACTTC
>NA|14|TRBV7-2|TRBJ1-2|NA
CASSPDNRPGAYTF
TGTGCCAGCAGCCCCGACAATCGGCCAGGGGCCTACACCTTC
>NA|16|TRBV11-3|TRBJ2-3|NA
CASSPSNPWATDTQYF
TGTGCCAGCAGCCCCAGTAACCCTTGGGCCACAGATACGCAGTATTTT
>TRBD2|17|TRBV4-1|TRBJ2-7|once
CASSQYQLAGGSYEQYF
TGCGCCAGCAGCCAATATCAGCTAGCGGGGGGGAGCTACGAGCAGTACTTC
>TRBD1|14|TRBV5-1|TRBJ1-2|NA
CASSKATGGEGYTF
TGCGCCAGCAGCAAGGCTACAGGGGGCGAGGGCTACACCTTC
>TRBD2|18|TRBV11-3|TRBJ2-2|NA
CASSLEWGGRGNTGELFF
TGTGCCAGCAGCTTAGAATGGGGGGGTAGGGGAAACACCGGGGAGCTGTTTTTT
>NA|15|TRBV21-1|TRBJ2-5|NA
CASSKGRRVRETQYF
TGTGCCAGCAGCAAAGGGAGGCGGGTGCGGGAGACCCAGTACTTC
>TRBD2|15|TRBV5-1|TRBJ2-5|NA
CASSLSGGEVETQYF
TGCGCCAGCAGCCTTAGCGGGGGGGAAGTAGAGACCCAGTACTTC
>NA|13|TRBV18|TRBJ1-2|NA
CASSPRTQGGYTF
TGTGCCAGCTCACCACGGACACAAGGCGGCTACACCTTC
>NA|13|TRBV19|TRBJ1-2|NA
CASSIRRSYGYTF
TGTGCCAGTAGTATACGTAGGAGCTATGGCTACACCTTC
>TRBD1|15|TRBV19|TRBJ1-1|NA
CASSISSRGLPEAFF
TGTGCCAGTAGTATCTCTTCCAGGGGGCTCCCCGAAGCTTTCTTT
>NA|14|TRBV6-5|TRBJ1-2|NA
CASSYSTTEYGYTF
TGTGCCAGCAGTTACTCGACGACAGAGTATGGCTACACCTTC
>NA|13|TRBV2|TRBJ1-5|NA
CASSVSENQPQHF
TGTGCCAGCAGTGTGTCAGAAAATCAGCCCCAGCATTTT
>NA|16|TRBV4-3|TRBJ2-2|NA
CASSQVGQLNTGELFF
TGCGCCAGCAGCCAAGTCGGACAGTTGAACACCGGGGAGCTGTTTTTT
>NA|13|TRBV7-9|TRBJ2-2|few
CASSPLYSRELFF
TGTGCCAGCAGCCCATTGTATAGCCGGGAGCTGTTTTTT
>TRBD2|16|TRBV7-8|TRBJ2-1|NA
CASSDRTGGIYNEQFF
TGTGCCAGCAGCGATCGCACGGGGGGGATCTACAATGAGCAGTTCTTC
>TRBD1|16|TRBV30|TRBJ2-7|NA
CAWRNSGTGNRYEQYF
TGTGCCTGGAGGAACTCCGGGACAGGGAACCGGTACGAGCAGTACTTC
>NA|16|TRBV6-6|TRBJ1-3|NA
CASSLDWAGRGNTIYF
TGTGCCAGCAGTTTGGATTGGGCAGGGAGGGGAAACACCATATATTTT
>TRBD1|14|TRBV9|TRBJ2-1|NA
CASSLGTGGNEQFF
TGTGCCAGCAGCCTAGGTACAGGGGGCAATGAGCAGTTCTTC
>TRBD1|16|TRBV11-1|TRBJ2-1|NA
CASRDRGLSSYNEQFF
TGTGCCAGCCGAGACAGGGGCCTTAGTTCCTACAATGAGCAGTTCTTC
>NA|14|TRBV7-2|TRBJ1-2|NA
CASSLAAGAAGYTF
TGTGCCAGCAGCTTAGCCGCAGGGGCGGCGGGCTACACCTTC
>NA|16|TRBV2|TRBJ1-2|NA
CACPVRIVGGDYGYTF
TGTGCCTGCCCAGTGAGAATTGTCGGGGGGGACTATGGCTACACCTTC
>NA|15|TRBV4-1|TRBJ1-3|NA
CASSQEAGAGNTIYF
TGCGCCAGCAGCCAAGAAGCAGGGGCTGGAAACACCATATATTTT
>NA|15|TRBV4-3|TRBJ2-1|NA
CASSQGLIRGDEQFF
TGCGCCAGCAGCCAAGGATTGATCAGGGGCGATGAGCAGTTCTTC
>TRBD1|15|TRBV2|TRBJ1-2|NA
CASSEAGQGLGGYTF
TGTGCCAGCAGTGAAGCGGGACAGGGATTGGGAGGCTACACCTTC
>NA|13|TRBV7-6|TRBJ2-7|once
CASQGNSSYEQYF
TGTGCCAGCCAGGGTAACAGCTCCTACGAGCAGTACTTC
>TRBD1|15|TRBV2|TRBJ1-2|NA
CASSDSDRGLKGYTF
TGTGCCAGCAGTGATAGTGACAGGGGTCTAAAGGGCTACACCTTC